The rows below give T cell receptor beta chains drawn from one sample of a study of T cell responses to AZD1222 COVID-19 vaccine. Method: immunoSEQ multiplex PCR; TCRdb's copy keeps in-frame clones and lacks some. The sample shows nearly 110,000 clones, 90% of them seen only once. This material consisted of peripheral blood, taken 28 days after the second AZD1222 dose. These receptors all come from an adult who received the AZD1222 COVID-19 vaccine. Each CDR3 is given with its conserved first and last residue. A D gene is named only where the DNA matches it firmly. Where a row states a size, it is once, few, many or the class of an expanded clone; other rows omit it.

CDR3aa: CASLLTTMGTGEETQYF; CDR3nt: TGCGCCAGCTTACTCACCACCATGGGGACAGGGGAAGAGACCCAGTACTTC; j_gene: TRBJ2-5; v_gene: TRBV10-1; d_gene: TRBD1; abundance: -
CDR3aa: CASSLAGGNTDTQYF; CDR3nt: TGTGCCAGCAGCCTAGCGGGGGGCAACACAGATACGCAGTATTTT; j_gene: TRBJ2-3; v_gene: TRBV11-2; d_gene: TRBD2; abundance: -
CDR3aa: CASSERAGLEGYTF; CDR3nt: TGTGCCAGCAGTGAAAGGGCAGGCTTGGAAGGCTACACCTTC; j_gene: TRBJ1-2; v_gene: TRBV25-1; d_gene: -; abundance: -
CDR3aa: CATRPGQTDQPQHF; CDR3nt: TGTGCCACCCGACCGGGACAAACTGATCAGCCCCAGCATTTT; j_gene: TRBJ1-5; v_gene: TRBV19; d_gene: -; abundance: -
CDR3aa: CASRRTSGASYNEQFF; CDR3nt: TGTGCCAGCAGGCGGACTAGCGGGGCGTCCTACAATGAGCAGTTCTTC; j_gene: TRBJ2-1; v_gene: TRBV27; d_gene: TRBD2; abundance: -
CDR3aa: CASSPNYNSYEQYF; CDR3nt: TGTGCCAGCAGCCCCAATTACAACTCCTACGAGCAGTACTTC; j_gene: TRBJ2-7; v_gene: TRBV7-2; d_gene: -; abundance: once
CDR3aa: CAISDDRGSYEQYF; CDR3nt: TGTGCCATCAGTGACGACAGGGGGTCCTACGAGCAGTACTTC; j_gene: TRBJ2-7; v_gene: TRBV10-3; d_gene: TRBD1; abundance: -
CDR3aa: CASSLASTGEGYTF; CDR3nt: TGCGCCAGCAGCTTGGCGTCAACAGGGGAAGGCTACACCTTC; j_gene: TRBJ1-2; v_gene: TRBV5-1; d_gene: TRBD1; abundance: few
CDR3aa: CASRVWGQETQYF; CDR3nt: TGTGCCAGCAGGGTTTGGGGTCAAGAGACCCAGTACTTC; j_gene: TRBJ2-5; v_gene: TRBV6-5; d_gene: -; abundance: -
CDR3aa: CASSQGDTGELFF; CDR3nt: TGTGCCAGCAGCCAGGGGGACACCGGGGAGCTGTTTTTT; j_gene: TRBJ2-2; v_gene: TRBV7-3; d_gene: TRBD1; abundance: -
CDR3aa: CASSYVPSSYNEQFF; CDR3nt: TGTGCCAGCAGTTACGTGCCGAGCTCCTACAATGAGCAGTTCTTC; j_gene: TRBJ2-1; v_gene: TRBV6-6; d_gene: -; abundance: -
CDR3aa: CASSLTGARNSPLHF; CDR3nt: TGTGCCAGCAGCCTGACAGGGGCCAGGAATTCACCCCTCCACTTT; j_gene: TRBJ1-6; v_gene: TRBV5-5; d_gene: TRBD1; abundance: -
CDR3aa: CASESDRGPHEQYF; CDR3nt: TGTGCCAGCGAATCGGACAGGGGGCCCCACGAGCAGTACTTC; j_gene: TRBJ2-7; v_gene: TRBV7-2; d_gene: TRBD1; abundance: -
CDR3aa: CSADTVNTEAFF; CDR3nt: TGCAGCGCCGACACAGTGAACACTGAAGCTTTCTTT; j_gene: TRBJ1-1; v_gene: TRBV29-1; d_gene: -; abundance: once
CDR3aa: CASSAVTGSDQPQHF; CDR3nt: TGTGCCAGTAGCGCGGTAACAGGGAGCGATCAGCCCCAGCATTTT; j_gene: TRBJ1-5; v_gene: TRBV19; d_gene: -; abundance: once
CDR3aa: CASSRQGALNEQFF; CDR3nt: TGTGCCAGCAGCCGACAGGGGGCGCTGAATGAGCAGTTCTTC; j_gene: TRBJ2-1; v_gene: TRBV11-2; d_gene: TRBD1; abundance: -
CDR3aa: CASRGIRGPQETQYF; CDR3nt: TGCGCCAGCAGGGGGATACGAGGGCCCCAAGAGACCCAGTACTTC; j_gene: TRBJ2-5; v_gene: TRBV5-1; d_gene: -; abundance: -
CDR3aa: CASSLGQTVNQPQHF; CDR3nt: TGTGCCAGCAGCTTAGGACAGACAGTCAATCAGCCCCAGCATTTT; j_gene: TRBJ1-5; v_gene: TRBV7-2; d_gene: -; abundance: -
CDR3aa: CASSGGTVGNEQFF; CDR3nt: TGTGCCAGCAGTGGCGGGACAGTAGGCAATGAGCAGTTCTTC; j_gene: TRBJ2-1; v_gene: TRBV25-1; d_gene: -; abundance: once
CDR3aa: CASSFGDYEQYF; CDR3nt: TGTGCCAGCAGCTTCGGTGACTACGAGCAGTACTTC; j_gene: TRBJ2-7; v_gene: TRBV7-2; d_gene: -; abundance: -
CDR3aa: CASSYVAGYSYEQYF; CDR3nt: TGTGCCAGCAGTTACGTCGCAGGCTACTCCTACGAGCAGTACTTC; j_gene: TRBJ2-7; v_gene: TRBV6-5; d_gene: -; abundance: -
CDR3aa: CASGSPGETEAFF; CDR3nt: TGTGCTAGTGGTTCCCCAGGGGAAACTGAAGCTTTCTTT; j_gene: TRBJ1-1; v_gene: TRBV12-5; d_gene: -; abundance: -
CDR3aa: CASMVGQGPPRVTGELFF; CDR3nt: TGTGCCAGCATGGTGGGACAGGGACCGCCTAGAGTCACCGGGGAGCTGTTTTTT; j_gene: TRBJ2-2; v_gene: TRBV3-1/TRBV3-2; d_gene: TRBD1; abundance: -
CDR3aa: CAWSRGGIQPQHF; CDR3nt: TGTGCCTGGAGTAGAGGGGGCATTCAGCCCCAGCATTTT; j_gene: TRBJ1-5; v_gene: TRBV30; d_gene: TRBD1; abundance: -
CDR3aa: CASSPLGYEQYF; CDR3nt: TGTGCCAGCAGCCCCCTGGGGTACGAGCAGTACTTC; j_gene: TRBJ2-7; v_gene: TRBV12-3/TRBV12-4; d_gene: -; abundance: -
CDR3aa: CASSQGGGNQPQHF; CDR3nt: TGTGCCAGCAGCCAAGGGGGCGGCAATCAGCCCCAGCATTTT; j_gene: TRBJ1-5; v_gene: TRBV3-1/TRBV3-2; d_gene: -; abundance: -
CDR3aa: CASSFSHRDHSTDTQYF; CDR3nt: TGTGCCAGCAGCTTTTCCCATCGAGACCATAGCACAGATACGCAGTATTTT; j_gene: TRBJ2-3; v_gene: TRBV7-9; d_gene: -; abundance: once
CDR3aa: CASSVSEANTGELFF; CDR3nt: TGTGCCAGCAGCGTATCGGAGGCGAACACCGGGGAGCTGTTTTTT; j_gene: TRBJ2-2; v_gene: TRBV9; d_gene: -; abundance: -
CDR3aa: CASSPWGQPFEKLFF; CDR3nt: TGTGCCAGCAGCCCCTGGGGACAGCCATTCGAAAAACTGTTTTTT; j_gene: TRBJ1-4; v_gene: TRBV3-1/TRBV3-2; d_gene: TRBD1; abundance: -
CDR3aa: CASSLQGGKAFF; CDR3nt: TGTGCCAGCAGCTTACAGGGGGGGAAAGCTTTCTTT; j_gene: TRBJ1-1; v_gene: TRBV6-5; d_gene: TRBD1; abundance: once
CDR3aa: CASSPSGGPPSSYNEQFF; CDR3nt: TGTGCTAGCAGCCCTAGCGGGGGCCCTCCCAGCTCCTACAATGAGCAGTTCTTC; j_gene: TRBJ2-1; v_gene: TRBV7-7; d_gene: TRBD2; abundance: -
CDR3aa: CASSLAQGSPLATEAFF; CDR3nt: TGTGCCAGCAGTTTGGCGCAGGGGTCACCCCTTGCCACTGAAGCTTTCTTT; j_gene: TRBJ1-1; v_gene: TRBV5-6; d_gene: -; abundance: -
CDR3aa: CASSDLVPANYGYTF; CDR3nt: TGCGCCAGCAGTGATCTGGTCCCAGCTAACTATGGCTACACCTTC; j_gene: TRBJ1-2; v_gene: TRBV10-2; d_gene: -; abundance: -
CDR3aa: CASSPTSSAGCTF; CDR3nt: TGTGCCAGCAGCCCCACCTCGTCGGCAGGGTGTACCTTC; j_gene: TRBJ1-2; v_gene: TRBV3-1/TRBV3-2; d_gene: -; abundance: -
CDR3aa: CASSYTGQGGETQYF; CDR3nt: TGTGCCAGCAGTTACACTGGACAGGGAGGCGAGACCCAGTACTTC; j_gene: TRBJ2-5; v_gene: TRBV6-5; d_gene: TRBD1; abundance: -
CDR3aa: CASSPGNNYGYTF; CDR3nt: TGTGCCAGCAGCCCTGGCAACAACTATGGCTACACCTTC; j_gene: TRBJ1-2; v_gene: TRBV7-3; d_gene: -; abundance: -
CDR3aa: CASSDRGDGYTF; CDR3nt: TGTGCCAGCAGCGACAGGGGGGACGGCTACACCTTC; j_gene: TRBJ1-2; v_gene: TRBV6-4; d_gene: TRBD1; abundance: -
CDR3aa: CASSPGGGGQDFYGYTF; CDR3nt: TGTGCCAGCAGCCCCGGGGGGGGCGGGCAAGATTTCTATGGCTACACCTTC; j_gene: TRBJ1-2; v_gene: TRBV7-3; d_gene: -; abundance: -
CDR3aa: CASSQERQNQPQHF; CDR3nt: TGCGCCAGCAGCCAAGAACGACAGAATCAGCCCCAGCATTTT; j_gene: TRBJ1-5; v_gene: TRBV4-1; d_gene: -; abundance: few
CDR3aa: CASSSAFPASGYTF; CDR3nt: TGTGCCAGCAGCTCGGCGTTTCCTGCTTCTGGCTACACCTTC; j_gene: TRBJ1-2; v_gene: TRBV5-6; d_gene: -; abundance: -
CDR3aa: CASSQVNYGGDTQYF; CDR3nt: TGTGCCAGCAGCCAAGTCAACTATGGGGGAGATACGCAGTATTTT; j_gene: TRBJ2-3; v_gene: TRBV3-1/TRBV3-2; d_gene: -; abundance: -
CDR3aa: CASSVGGAQETQYF; CDR3nt: TGTGCCAGCAGCGTTGGTGGGGCGCAAGAGACCCAGTACTTC; j_gene: TRBJ2-5; v_gene: TRBV9; d_gene: -; abundance: once
CDR3aa: CASSPRTSRAHEQFF; CDR3nt: TGTGCCAGCAGCCCCCGGACATCCAGGGCCCATGAGCAGTTCTTC; j_gene: TRBJ2-1; v_gene: TRBV7-9; d_gene: -; abundance: -
CDR3aa: CASSGKSPTNEKLFF; CDR3nt: TGTGCCAGCTCAGGGAAATCCCCAACTAATGAAAAACTGTTTTTT; j_gene: TRBJ1-4; v_gene: TRBV7-9; d_gene: -; abundance: -
CDR3aa: CASSFGRTLTDTQYF; CDR3nt: TGTGCCAGCAGCTTCGGCAGGACTCTCACAGATACGCAGTATTTT; j_gene: TRBJ2-3; v_gene: TRBV7-3; d_gene: -; abundance: -